Below, 16 T cell receptor beta chains from the same sample are listed, as sequenced in a study of control samples from healthy donors and cancer patients. The table came from immunoSEQ multiplex PCR; TCRdb's copy has only in-frame clones and leaves some out. The sample comprises roughly 160,000 clones, around nine tenths of which are singletons, and nearly 5% rests with the top ten. The sample consisted of blood. The receptors stem from a woman in her twenties or thirties in good health.

The chain carries TRBV7-8 and TRBJ2-7, with D perhaps matching TRBD2 (5 bases). The V end lost 0 bases, the J end lost 4 bases, and 7 bases lay between the germline ends. Germline V CDR1 and CDR2: SGHVS, FQNEAQ. The length of the CDR3 is 13 residues. The CDR3 DNA is TGTGCCAGCAGCTTAGCCGAGCGGTACGAGCAGTACTTC. Translation: CASSLAERYEQYF.

This clone was recorded once. V is TRBV2 and J is TRBJ1-1; D is ambiguous. V gave up 6 bases and J gave up 4 bases, with 15 bases separating them. In germline, CDR1 is SNHLY, CDR2 FYNNEI. CDR3 size: 14 residues. The CDR3 sequence: CASRNGVVSTEAFF. In DNA, the CDR3 is TGTGCCAGCAGGAACGGGGTGGTAAGCACTGAAGCTTTCTTT. Supplemented by reference TRBV2 and TRBJ1-1, the full variable domain reads EPEVTQTPSHQVTQMGQEVILRCVPISNHLYFYWYRQILGQKVEFLVSFYNNEISEKSEIFDDQFSVERPDGSNFTLKIRSTKLEDSAMYFCASRNGVVSTEAFFGQGTRLTVV.

The chain carries TRBV7-9 and TRBJ2-1; D gene ambiguous. The CDR3 sequence is 18 residues long. From germline, CDR1 is SEHNR and CDR2 FQNEAQ (reference sequence). V was shortened by 5 bases and J by 0 bases, with 20 bases between the two germline ends. The CDR3 nucleotides read TGTGCCAGCAGCCAAGCACGACCTTCCGAAAGCTCCTACAATGAGCAGTTCTTC. Translation gives CASSQARPSESSYNEQFF. Variable domain in full (rest from reference TRBV7-9 and TRBJ2-1): DTGVSQNPRHKITKRGQNVTFRCDPISEHNRLYWYRQTLGQGPEFLTYFQNEAQLEKSRLLSDRFSAERPKGSFSTLEIQRTEQGDSAMYLCASSQARPSESSYNEQFFGPGTRLTVL.

The CDR3 protein is CASRRGGPSYNEQFF. In DNA, the CDR3 is TGTGCCAGCAGGAGGGGGGGGCCGTCCTACAATGAGCAGTTCTTC. The genes are TRBV6-5 and TRBJ2-1; D may be TRBD2 (7 bases). From germline, CDR1 is MNHEY and CDR2 SVGAGI. Trimming cost V 6 bases and J 1 base, with 13 bases left between them. There are 15 residues in the CDR3.

This clone was counted once. The rearrangement links TRBV27 to TRBJ1-3, with 8 nucleotides matching TRBD1. The V gene end was trimmed by 5 bases and the J gene end by 3 bases; junction bases not matched to a gene: 6. The CDR3 has 15 residues. CDR1 MNHEY and CDR2 SMNVEV come from the germline V gene (reference sequence). The CDR3 is CASSPRGRVGNTIYF. The CDR3, as DNA: TGTGCCAGCAGTCCCAGGGGGCGGGTTGGAAACACCATATATTTT.

The rearrangement uses TRBV18 and TRBJ2-1; possibly TRBD1 for D (5 bases). CDR3 length equals 16 residues. Germline-derived CDR1 and CDR2 are KGHSH and LQKENI. With 1 base removed from V and 4 bases from J, the gap between germline ends came to 14 bases. In nucleotides, the CDR3 is TGTGCCAGCTCACCACGAGACAGCTTACTATACAATGAGCAGTTCTTC. This sequence encodes CASSPRDSLLYNEQFF.

The J gene is TRBJ2-6, the V gene TRBV4-1, with D possibly being TRBD1 (6 bases). Per the germline V gene, CDR1 is MGHRA and CDR2 is YSYEKL. The CDR3 consists of 18 residues. The ends were cut back, 2 bases at V and 0 bases at J, with 14 bases in the middle. CDR3 coding DNA: TGCGCCAGCAGCCAATTGACAGGCGGCAGCTCTGGGGCCAACGTCCTGACTTTC. This gives the protein CASSQLTGGSSGANVLTF.

The chain couples TRBV7-2 to TRBJ1-2; 8 positions match TRBD1. Germline loops: CDR1 SGHTA, CDR2 FQGNSA. The length of the CDR3 is 14 residues. Trimming at V came to 5 bases and at J to 8 bases, leaving 10 bases not matched to a gene. CDR3 bases: TGTGCCAGCAGCCTTAGACAGGGGACTCGAGGCTACACCTTC. It encodes CASSLRQGTRGYTF.

This chain uses TRBV3-1 (or the pseudogene TRBV3-2) with TRBJ2-7; a possible D gene is TRBD2 (6 bases). CDR3 length: 14 amino acids. Germline CDR1 reads LGHDT; CDR2 reads YNNKEL (reference sequence). Trimming pared 0 bases from V and 7 bases from J, leaving 13 bases between. The CDR3 loop reads CASSQENGGREQYV. Here the CDR3 DNA reads TGTGCCAGCAGCCAAGAAAACGGAGGGAGAGAGCAGTACGTC.

In nucleotides, the CDR3 is TGTGCCAGCCGACTAGCGGGAACCGGGGAGCTGTTTTTT. It encodes CASRLAGTGELFF. The V and J genes are TRBV28 and TRBJ2-2; 11 positions agree with TRBD2. V shed 8 bases, J shed 5 bases, and the junction held 1 base outside the gene matches. CDR3 length: 13 amino acids. Germline V gene data show CDR1 as MDHEN and CDR2 as SYDVKM. Complete variable domain (other parts from reference TRBV28 and TRBJ2-2): DVKVTQSSRYLVKRTGEKVFLECVQDMDHENMFWYRQDPGLGLRLIYFSYDVKMKEKGDIPEGYSVSREKKERFSLILESASTNQTSMYLCASRLAGTGELFFGEGSRLTVL.

J is TRBJ1-5 and V is TRBV24-1; unclear D gene. Deletions cut 5 bases from V and 3 bases from J, with 16 bases between. This CDR3 is 16 amino acids long. CDR1 KGHDR and CDR2 SFDVKD come from the germline V gene. The CDR3, as DNA: TGTGCCACCAGTGGGGCTTCGGGAAGTTACAATCAGCCCCAGCATTTT. Amino acids: CATSGASGSYNQPQHF.

The chain carries TRBV27 and TRBJ2-6, with D maybe TRBD2 (5 bases). CDR1 and CDR2 (germline): MNHEY, SMNVEV (reference sequence). The CDR3 consists of 16 residues. Trimming removed 0 bases at V and 1 base at J, with 7 bases between. The CDR3 spells CASSLSTGSGANVLTF. DNA for the CDR3: TGTGCCAGCAGTTTATCTACGGGGTCTGGGGCCAACGTCCTGACTTTC.

This rearrangement joins TRBV19 to TRBJ1-4; tentative D call: TRBD1 (5 bases). The CDR3 contains 13 residues. Between the trimmed V and J ends, which lost 4 bases and 12 bases, there was a span of 15 bases. CDR1 and CDR2 (germline): LNHDA, SQIVND (reference sequence). CDR3 in DNA: TGTGCCAGTAGTACCCACGCCGGGGCGGAACTGTTTTTT. This sequence encodes CASSTHAGAELFF.

J is TRBJ1-2 and V is TRBV6-6, with no clear D. The CDR3 totals 13 residues. In germline, CDR1 is MNHNY, CDR2 SVGAGI (reference sequence). V dropped 7 bases and J dropped 4 bases, with 13 bases sitting between them. CDR3 protein: CASTLDGPYGYTF. CDR3 nucleotides: TGTGCCAGCACCCTAGACGGGCCCTATGGCTACACCTTC.

This clone came up a few times. V gene TRBV7-9 combines with J gene TRBJ1-2; 9 bases map to TRBD1. With 5 bases clipped from V and 7 bases from J, the junction kept 2 bases outside the gene matches. Germline V gene lookup returns CDR1 SEHNR and CDR2 FQNEAQ (reference sequence). The CDR3 consists of 12 residues. The CDR3 coding sequence is TGTGCCAGCAGCACAGGGGGCGGTGGCTACACCTTC. Its translation: CASSTGGGGYTF.

Concerning this clone itself: One end of the junction fails to match germline, which may point to a read error. This chain joins TRBV6-5 and TRBJ1-4, with 7 bases matching TRBD1. The CDR3 length is 15 residues. Germline V gene sequence: CDR1 MNHEY, CDR2 SVGAGI. The CDR3 region has the DNA TGTGCCCGCAGGGGGGGGCGGGGGGTCAATGAAAAACTGTTTTTT. This codes for CARRGGRGVNEKLFF.